This record looks at one TCR beta chain sequence and its context. Its antigen is not identified. CDR1 MDHEN and CDR2 SYDVKM come from the germline V gene. The CDR3 has 16 residues. Trimming took 5 bases from V and 4 from J, leaving 18 bases between them. This entry comes from a study of type 1 regulatory T cells. TCRdb used MiXCR to reprocess the reads, holding one entry per CDR3 protein. Found here are tens of thousands of distinct CDR3 sequences, 62% of them singletons; the top ten hold less than 2%. V and J are TRBV28 and TRBJ2-1, with a possible D match to TRBD2 (6 bases). Sequenced material: cultured non-Tr1 T cells, either the whole culture or a sorted T cell fraction (not recorded which). This receptor was obtained from a human donor in good health. CDR3 region: CASSAPGLFNYNEQFF. DNA of the CDR3: TGTGCCAGCAGTGCTCCGGGACTCTTCAATTACAATGAGCAGTTCTTC.